The next 30 T cell receptor beta chains were all read from a single sample in a study of blood T cell repertoires in COVID-19. Sequencing used immunoSEQ multiplex PCR; TCRdb keeps in-frame clones, though not all of them. This table holds around 340,000 clones, roughly 89% found once. The sequencing input was peripheral blood. Source of these receptors: a woman in her fifties or sixties with COVID-19, enrolled during active disease.

The genes are TRBV6-4 and TRBJ1-2; no clear D gene. The CDR3 totals 14 residues. Per germline, CDR1 MRHNA and CDR2 SNTAGT. V lost 6 bases and J lost 2, with 13 bases in between. CDR3 sequence reads: CASSPERTNYGYTF. CDR3 sequence (DNA): TGTGCCAGCAGCCCCGAGAGAACGAACTATGGCTACACCTTC.

The chain combines TRBV27 with TRBJ1-5; TRBD1 agrees at 9 bases. V was clipped by 6 bases and J by 4 bases; unmatched bases: 4. CDR3 length: 14 residues. CDR1 and CDR2 (germline): MNHEY, SMNVEV (reference sequence). The CDR3 nucleotides are TGTGCCAGCAGACCCGGGACAGGGAATCAGCCCCAGCATTTT. As protein: CASRPGTGNQPQHF.

For this clone: The same CDR3 arises from other DNA sequences in this sample as well. The chain employs TRBV19 and TRBJ2-2; 8 bases line up with TRBD1. Germline CDR1 and CDR2: LNHDA and SQIVND (reference sequence). Unmatched junction bases numbered 5, after V lost 6 bases and J lost 2 bases. CDR3 size: 15 residues. The CDR3 reads CASRWGTGNTGELFF. The CDR3 DNA sequence: TGTGCCAGTAGATGGGGGACAGGAAACACCGGGGAGCTGTTTTTT.

This chain connects TRBV6-2 or TRBV6-3 to TRBJ2-7; 7 bases map to TRBD2. Per germline, CDR1 MNHEY and CDR2 SVGEGT. This CDR3 is 16 amino acids long. The junction had 9 bases not matched to a gene; V was cut back by 2 bases and J by 2 bases. The CDR3 sequence is CASSYAVGGVTYEQYF. The CDR3, as DNA: TGTGCCAGCAGTTACGCCGTGGGGGGGGTAACCTACGAGCAGTACTTC.

The chain has TRBV3-1 (or the pseudogene TRBV3-2) and TRBJ2-1; tentative D call: TRBD2 (6 bases). The CDR3 totals 11 residues. V was trimmed by 7 bases and J by 10 bases, leaving 11 bases between them. Germline V lookup: CDR1 LGHDT, CDR2 YNNKEL (reference sequence). CDR3 nucleotide sequence: TGTGCCAGCACCCTAGGGAGGGAGCAGTTCTTC. As protein: CASTLGREQFF.

The chain couples TRBV19 to TRBJ1-2, with D tentatively TRBD1 (6 bases). CDR1 LNHDA and CDR2 SQIVND come from the germline V gene (reference sequence). The CDR3 contains 13 residues. The V end lost 7 bases, the J end lost 7 bases, and 16 bases lay between the germline ends. The CDR3 nucleotides are TGTGCCAGTACCCAGGGGTGGGTTGGTGGCTACACCTTC. This codes for CASTQGWVGGYTF.

This rearrangement joins TRBV4-1 to TRBJ2-7; 9 bases are a match to TRBD1. Trimming took 1 base from V and 0 from J; bases not matched to a gene: 10. The CDR3 spans 18 residues. Germline assignment: CDR1 MGHRA and CDR2 YSYEKL. The CDR3 bases are TGCGCCAGCAGCCAAGGTGGGGGAGACAGGGGGTCCTCCTACGAGCAGTACTTC. It translates to CASSQGGGDRGSSYEQYF.

J is TRBJ2-5 and V is TRBV19; D is undetermined. With 1 base removed from V and 1 base from J, the gap between germline ends came to 4 bases. The CDR3 covers 13 residues. Germline CDR1 LNHDA, CDR2 SQIVND (reference sequence). Here the CDR3 reads CASSIVVQETQYF. CDR3 DNA sequence: TGTGCCAGTAGTATAGTCGTCCAAGAGACCCAGTACTTC. The full variable domain, rest sourced from reference TRBV19 and TRBJ2-5, is DGGITQSPKYLFRKEGQNVTLSCEQNLNHDAMYWYRQDPGQGLRLIYYSQIVNDFQKGDIAEGYSVSREKKESFPLTVTSAQKNPTAFYLCASSIVVQETQYFGPGTRLLVL.

This clone was recorded once. V gene TRBV5-4 combines with J gene TRBJ2-5; TRBD1 agrees at 10 bases. In germline, CDR1 is SGHNT, CDR2 YYREEE (reference sequence). Losses at the gene ends were 3 bases for V and 5 bases for J; bases not matched to a gene: 16. CDR3 length: 18 residues. Here the CDR3 reads CASSSGGVTGGREETQYF. The CDR3 nucleotides are TGTGCCAGCAGCTCCGGGGGGGTGACAGGGGGCCGGGAGGAGACCCAGTACTTC.

The rearrangement uses TRBV2 and TRBJ2-1; the D gene is possibly TRBD2 (6 bases). The V and J ends lost 10 bases and 5 bases respectively, with 15 bases between them. From germline, CDR1 is SNHLY and CDR2 FYNNEI. There are 13 residues in the CDR3. CDR3 DNA sequence: TGTGCCACCACCCGGGGGTTCAACAATGAGCAGTTCTTC. It codes for CATTRGFNNEQFF.

The chain recombines TRBV27 with TRBJ1-2; 10 bases fit TRBD1. The CDR3 sequence is 14 residues long. Germline-derived CDR1 and CDR2 are MNHEY and SMNVEV (reference sequence). V shed 6 bases, J shed 7 bases, and the junction held 8 bases outside the gene matches. The CDR3 nucleotides read TGTGCCAGCAGGGTGACAGGGGGCTTGCGTGGCTACACCTTC. Translated: CASRVTGGLRGYTF.

The chain has TRBV30 and TRBJ1-1; 9 nucleotides match TRBD1. The germline CDR1 and CDR2 sequences are GTSNPN and SVGIG (reference sequence). The CDR3 loop spans 15 amino acids. V lost 0 bases and J lost 4; bases outside the gene matches: 6. DNA of the CDR3: TGTGCCTGGAGTGTACGGGACAGGGATTCCACTGAAGCTTTCTTT. Its protein is CAWSVRDRDSTEAFF.

The chain uses TRBV2 and TRBJ1-2; D not resolved. Between the trimmed V and J ends, which lost 6 bases and 5 bases, there was a span of 7 bases. CDR3 length equals 11 residues. CDR1 SNHLY and CDR2 FYNNEI come from the germline V gene. The CDR3 region has the DNA TGTGCCAGCAGATCGCGGTATGGCTACACCTTC. Its protein product is CASRSRYGYTF.

The gene calls are TRBV3-1 (or the pseudogene TRBV3-2) and TRBJ1-2; D uncertain. The V gene lost 6 bases and the J gene lost 4 bases, with 9 bases spanning the gap. Germline V gene data show CDR1 as LGHDT and CDR2 as YNNKEL (reference sequence). The CDR3 consists of 12 residues. The CDR3 region is CASSTGGYGYTF. CDR3 coding DNA: TGTGCCAGCAGTACCGGAGGCTATGGCTACACCTTC.

The chain combines TRBV28 with TRBJ1-4; the D is unclear. Trimming cost V 8 bases and J 8 bases, with 15 bases left between them. This CDR3 has 13 amino acids. Germline CDR1 reads MDHEN; CDR2 reads SYDVKM. CDR3 amino acids: CASARALEEKLFF. The CDR3 nucleotides are TGTGCCAGCGCGAGGGCCCTAGAAGAAAAACTGTTTTTT.

The chain joins TRBV15 to TRBJ2-6; the D gene is possibly TRBD1 (6 bases). The CDR3 has 16 amino acids. Trimming took off 3 bases at V and 4 bases at J, with 13 bases between the two ends. Germline V CDR1 and CDR2: LNHNV, YYDKDF (reference sequence). CDR3 nucleotide sequence: TGTGCCACCAGCAGGGGAACAGGGACCGGGGCCAACGTCCTGACTTTC. This encodes CATSRGTGTGANVLTF.

J is TRBJ1-1 and V is TRBV7-9, with D perhaps TRBD1 (6 bases). The CDR3 contains 15 residues. Trimming shortened V by 3 bases and J by 1 base, and 12 bases separated the two germline ends. Germline CDR1 is SEHNR and CDR2 is FQNEAQ (reference sequence). DNA for the CDR3: TGTGCCAGCAGCTTTCTGCGGGGGGCGAACACTGAAGCTTTCTTT. Its translation: CASSFLRGANTEAFF.

This chain joins TRBV28 and TRBJ1-2; D possibly corresponds to TRBD1 (5 bases). Germline V CDR1 and CDR2: MDHEN, SYDVKM. Trimming stripped 4 bases from V and 5 bases from J, with 11 bases between. The CDR3 is made up of 13 amino acids. The CDR3, as DNA: TGTGCCAGCAGTTCACAGGTACCGTATGGCTACACCTTC. It codes for CASSSQVPYGYTF.

The V and J genes are TRBV9 and TRBJ1-1, with D uncertain. The CDR3 totals 12 residues. Germline V gene lookup returns CDR1 SGDLS and CDR2 YYNGEE. V lost 0 bases and J 3 bases, leaving 3 bases between the germline ends. The DNA of the CDR3 is TGTGCCAGCAGCGTAGTCGACACTGAAGCTTTCTTT. Encoded protein: CASSVVDTEAFF.

The CDR3 loop reads CASSTGGYTEAFF. In DNA, the CDR3 is TGTGCCAGCAGTACAGGGGGCTACACTGAAGCTTTCTTT. The chain carries TRBV6-5 and TRBJ1-1; 9 bases are a match to TRBD1. CDR1 and CDR2 from the germline V gene are MNHEY and SVGAGI. V shed 5 bases, J shed 3 bases, and the junction held 1 base outside the gene matches. The length of the CDR3 is 13 residues.

DNA for the CDR3: TGTGCCAGCAGCGTGACGACGGGGACAGATGAAAAACTGTTTTTT. Translated: CASSVTTGTDEKLFF. The chain joins TRBV9 to TRBJ1-4; 7 bases line up with TRBD1. The germline CDR1 and CDR2 sequences are SGDLS and YYNGEE. The CDR3 is 15 residues long. Losses at the gene ends were 2 bases for V and 6 bases for J; bases not matched to a gene: 7.

The rearrangement uses TRBV4-2 and TRBJ1-5; 9 bases are shared with TRBD1. V lost 3 bases and J lost 6; bases outside the gene matches: 9. Germline assignment: CDR1 LGHNA and CDR2 YNFKEQ. This CDR3 has 16 amino acids. DNA of the CDR3: TGTGCCAGCAGCCAGGGCTCAACAGGGGGCCGTCAGCCCCAGCATTTT. Protein sequence: CASSQGSTGGRQPQHF.

The chain links TRBV9 to TRBJ1-1; perhaps TRBD1 as D (5 bases). CDR1 SGDLS and CDR2 YYNGEE come from the germline V gene. V was clipped by 4 bases and J by 7 bases, with 20 bases between them. This CDR3 spans 15 amino acids. As DNA, the CDR3 is TGTGCCAGCAGCTCTAACGCGCAGGGTTCTGATGAAGCTTTCTTT. It specifies CASSSNAQGSDEAFF. The complete variable domain, with remaining parts taken from reference TRBV9 and TRBJ1-1, reads DSGVTQTPKHLITATGQRVTLRCSPRSGDLSVYWYQQSLDQGLQFLIQYYNGEERAKGNILERFSAQQFPDLHSELNLSSLELGDSALYFCASSSNAQGSDEAFFGQGTRLTVV.

V usage is TRBV11-3 and J usage is TRBJ2-3; 7 bases are a match to TRBD1. Germline V gives CDR1 SGHNT, CDR2 YENEEA. Germline trimming cut 3 bases from V and 4 bases from J; bases unmatched to any gene: 7. This CDR3 spans 15 amino acids. CDR3 DNA sequence: TGTGCCAGCAGCTTGGACGGACAGGTGGCAGATACGCAGTATTTT. As protein: CASSLDGQVADTQYF.

This clone was picked up a small number of times. The J gene is TRBJ1-5, the V gene TRBV6-6; no definite D call. V lost 2 bases and J 5 bases, leaving 4 bases between the germline ends. Germline V gives CDR1 MNHNY, CDR2 SVGAGI (reference sequence). This CDR3 is 12 amino acids long. The CDR3 loop is CASSYIYQPQHF. Here the CDR3 DNA reads TGTGCCAGCAGTTACATCTATCAGCCCCAGCATTTT.

This sequence joins TRBV4-2 and TRBJ1-1, with a tentative D call TRBD1 (5 bases). V was trimmed by 2 bases and J by 7 bases, leaving 11 bases between them. The germline gives CDR1 LGHNA, CDR2 YNFKEQ. The CDR3 sequence is 13 residues long. CDR3 DNA sequence: TGTGCCAGCAGCCAATTGGACAATGTTGAAGCTTTCTTT. Protein: CASSQLDNVEAFF.

The chain carries TRBV28 and TRBJ1-2; 9 bases align to TRBD1. The junction had 4 bases not matched to a gene; V was cut back by 3 bases and J by 8 bases. Germline CDR1 is MDHEN and CDR2 is SYDVKM. There are 13 residues in the CDR3. The CDR3 DNA is TGTGCCAGCAGTTTCTCTACAGGGGGCGGCTACACCTTC. Its translation: CASSFSTGGGYTF.

About this clone: The germline gene is not matched at one end of the junction; a read error may be the cause. The gene calls are TRBV7-7 and TRBJ2-5; TRBD2 matches 13 bases. The CDR3 spans 15 residues. Germline lookup yields CDR1 SSHAT and CDR2 FNYEAQ (reference sequence). For the CDR3, the DNA is TGTGCTAGCAGCCCGACTAGCGGGGGGAGAGAGACCCAGTACTTC. As protein: CASSPTSGGRETQYF.

The chain uses TRBV30 and TRBJ1-2; D gene ambiguous. Trimming removed 4 bases at V and 2 bases at J, with 14 bases between. This CDR3 comprises 14 residues. In germline, CDR1 is GTSNPN, CDR2 SVGIG (reference sequence). This CDR3 reads CAWISGHFNYGYTF. CDR3 sequence (DNA): TGTGCCTGGATTTCTGGGCATTTCAACTATGGCTACACCTTC.

The chain employs TRBV19 and TRBJ1-5; TRBD1 agrees at 8 bases. Trimming removed 8 bases from V and 0 bases from J; junction bases left unmatched: 6. This CDR3 contains 15 residues. Germline V gene sequence: CDR1 LNHDA, CDR2 SQIVND (reference sequence). CDR3 bases: TGTGCCAGTGGACAGGGCCAATATAGCAATCAGCCCCAGCATTTT. It yields the protein CASGQGQYSNQPQHF. Together with reference TRBV19 and TRBJ1-5, the CDR3 gives the full variable domain: DGGITQSPKYLFRKEGQNVTLSCEQNLNHDAMYWYRQDPGQGLRLIYYSQIVNDFQKGDIAEGYSVSREKKESFPLTVTSAQKNPTAFYLCASGQGQYSNQPQHFGDGTRLSIL.